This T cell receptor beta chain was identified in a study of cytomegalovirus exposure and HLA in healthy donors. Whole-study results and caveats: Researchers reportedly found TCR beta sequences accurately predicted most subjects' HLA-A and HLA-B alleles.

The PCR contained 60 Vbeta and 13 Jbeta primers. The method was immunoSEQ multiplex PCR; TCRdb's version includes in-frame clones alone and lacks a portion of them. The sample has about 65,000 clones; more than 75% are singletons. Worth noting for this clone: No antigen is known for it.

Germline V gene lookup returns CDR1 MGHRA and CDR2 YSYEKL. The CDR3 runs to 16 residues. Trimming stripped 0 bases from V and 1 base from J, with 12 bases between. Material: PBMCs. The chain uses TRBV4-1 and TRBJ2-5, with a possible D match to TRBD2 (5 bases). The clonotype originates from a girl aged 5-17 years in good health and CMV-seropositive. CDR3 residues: CASSQEPPLAQETQYF. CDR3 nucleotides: TGCGCCAGCAGCCAAGAACCGCCCCTAGCCCAAGAGACCCAGTACTTC.